This T cell receptor beta chain comes out of a study of lung T cells in sarcoidosis with Löfgren's syndrome. The CDR3 extends over 16 amino acids. Germline-derived CDR1 and CDR2 are DFQATT and SNEGSKA (reference sequence). In TCRdb, the reads were re-called with MiXCR into one record per CDR3 protein. There are approximately 20,000 distinct CDR3 sequences in the sample; roughly a fifth occur only once, and about 3.8% lies in the top ten. Study-wide results and caveats: TRBV2 was the preferred pairing partner of TRAV12-1, with similar CDR3s. Shared TRAV12-1 and TRBV2 CDR3 motifs were reported across several patients.

A word on this clonotype: Antigen unknown. A read error may produce the germline difference seen at one junction end.

The sequence was obtained from a human donor with sarcoidosis (Löfgren's syndrome or another form), or a control subject (not recorded which). The chain joins TRBV20-1 to TRBJ2-1; TRBD2 matches 10 bases. The material sequenced was CD4+ T cells from PBMCs. CDR3: CGAPNPTSGLGNEQFF. The CDR3 DNA reads as TGCGGTGCTCCTAACCCGACTAGCGGGTTGGGGAATGAGCAGTTCTTC.